Described below is a single TCR beta chain sequence and its context. The sample holds a few counts of this clone. The antigen it recognizes is unknown. Here, both gene names and germline sequences come from the mouse. The missing CDR3 end, 1 residue past where the read stops, is filled in from the germline J gene. The sample's time point label, decoded: mouse harvest day 14 after allogeneic transplant. Mouse grafts combined 10^7 T-cell-depleted bone marrow cells with 10^6 splenic CD5+ T cells, given via tail vein injection. Mouse GVHD was modeled in a major MHC-mismatch B6 (H2b) into BALB/c (H2d) model, with tissues profiled at day 7 or 14. On day 7 or 14 post-transplant, mouse tissues and retro-orbital blood were harvested with separate sterile tools for each animal, and livers were flushed before harvest. Before genomic DNA isolation with the DNeasy Blood & Tissue Kit, mouse tissues were minced with razor blades in buffered saline.

The library was generated by the immunoSEQ multiplex PCR assay. TCRbeta CDR3 sequencing was performed at survey depth by Adaptive Biotechnologies, and CDR3 sequences, V/J genes, productive frequency and template counts were reported. TCR beta CDR3 regions were amplified from genomic DNA rather than RNA. Turning to the authors' computational methods: Jensen-Shannon divergence served to quantify pairwise repertoire overlap between tissues, with 0 meaning identical and 1 meaning complete divergence. Tissues were clustered by single-linkage agglomerative hierarchical clustering of pairwise JSD values, and the clustering results were displayed as dendrograms. All patient samples were analyzed with GLIPH2 using simulation_depth 1000, kmer_min_depth 3 and cdr3_length_cutoff 8, and only groups containing more than two unique CDR3s were kept. A standardized tissue-overlap score was calculated by extrapolating Jaccard GLIPH-group overlap across patients to a standard repertoire size of 1000 clones. Linear mixed-effect models, with tissue included as a fixed effect and individual included as a random effect, were used to assess associations of diversity with clinical or experimental variables. Entries here come from immuneACCESS through TCRdb and include only in-frame sequences with V and J called. Some clones fail to appear in such tables; in the studies checked, an unresolved V gene covers under half of the shortfall, and the cause of the remainder is unknown. V and J calls and clone size follow that table, whereas D and trimming were derived from the DNA. The sample includes roughly 2,500 clones, with 40% to 55% observed a single time. Jointly, the top ten make up 14% of the sample.

The entry originates in a study of tissue T cells after allogeneic stem cell transplantation (dated by TCRdb to 2021 to 2024). For context, the study as a whole: The study profiled TCR beta repertoires in many tissues obtained from research autopsies of patients with and without GVHD, and also in mouse models of GVHD. The human part of the study was a prospective observational study with no blinding and no randomization.

Points the paper makes about the study in general: In both patients and mice, T cells from blood and spleen picked up only a limited part of the TCR repertoire that was detected in tissues. Sampling depth was acknowledged as a limitation, and the patient cohort was both small and clinically heterogeneous. Within patients, how anatomically similar tissues were was a major factor shaping TCR repertoire composition, regardless of disease or transplant status. Which tissue TCRs were alloreactive or antigen-specific was not determined in the study, and some clones might have been persisting host cells. Only a few T cell clones appeared in more than one patient, yet motif-based clustering showed tissue-specific repertoire signatures that were shared between patients.

Here V drops 0 bases and J drops 0 bases, and the junction holds 0 bases not matched to any gene. The CDR1 and CDR2 encoded by the germline V gene are SGHSN and HYEKVE. The cysteine opens and the phenylalanine closes a CDR3 of 14 amino acids. Sequencing covers 39 bases of the CDR3, shown here with the frame starting at base 1. Recombination linked TRBV12-1 to TRBJ2-7, and TRBD2 aligns with 8 junction nucleotides. The sequence derives from a female BALB/c mouse given C57BL/6 T cells with graft-versus-host disease after an allogeneic hematopoietic cell transplant. The source material was gut tissue. The CDR3 region has the sequence CASSLLGGSYEQYF. The sequenced part of the CDR3 DNA is TGTGCCAGCTCTCTCCTGGGGGGCTCCTATGAACAGTAC. Outside the CDR3, residues come from the reference TRBV12-1 and TRBJ2-7 proteins, so the full variable domain is: DSGVVQSPRHIIKEKGGRSVLTCIPISGHSNVVWYQQTLGKELKFLIQHYEKVERDKGFLPSRFSVQQFDDYHSEMNMSALELEDSAMYFCASSLLGGSYEQYFGPGTRLTVL.